Listed here are 10 T cell receptor beta chains from one sample, sequenced in a study of Ad26.COV2.S vaccination and SARS-CoV-2 variants. The treatment is: about 20 received Ad26.COV2.S at low or high dose, single or two shots; about 5 received placebo; per-sample allocation not given. Day 63 after the first injection of vaccine or placebo was the sampling time. Data came from immunoSEQ multiplex PCR; TCRdb stores just in-frame clones and leaves some out. Here the sample spans roughly 330,000 clones, 85% to 90% being singletons. Sample: peripheral blood, taken in a trial of Ad26.COV2.S vaccine versus placebo. All receptors come from a person aged 18 to 59 who received the Ad26.COV2.S COVID-19 vaccine or a placebo.

The V call is TRBV7-9, the J call TRBJ2-7; 16 bases line up with TRBD2. This CDR3 is 16 amino acids long. The V and J ends lost 5 bases and 2 bases, in that order; junction bases with no gene match: 3. Per germline, CDR1 SEHNR and CDR2 FQNEAQ (reference sequence). CDR3 protein: CASSLGTSGRAYEQYV. The CDR3 bases are TGTGCCAGCAGCCTCGGGACTAGCGGGAGGGCCTACGAGCAGTACGTC.

V and J are TRBV3-1 (or the pseudogene TRBV3-2) and TRBJ1-2; D gene ambiguous. The CDR3 covers 12 residues. Trimming took off 4 bases at V and 13 bases at J, with 16 bases between the two ends. CDR1 LGHDT and CDR2 YNNKEL come from the germline V gene (reference sequence). CDR3 region: CASSRNRIEVTF. DNA for the CDR3: TGTGCCAGCAGCCGAAATCGGATCGAAGTCACCTTC.

The chain is built from TRBV11-2 and TRBJ1-3; possibly TRBD1 for D (5 bases). In germline, CDR1 is SGHAT, CDR2 FQNNGV. The V end lost 11 bases, the J end lost 3 bases, and 11 bases lay between the germline ends. The length of the CDR3 is 12 residues. CDR3 coding DNA: TGTGCCGTCCAGGGTCTTGGAAACACCATATATTTT. Amino acids: CAVQGLGNTIYF.

V is TRBV7-3 and J is TRBJ2-2; the match to TRBD2 covers 9 bases. Trimming at V came to 7 bases and at J to 1 base, leaving 4 bases not matched to a gene. The CDR3 length is 15 residues. The V gene's germline CDR1 is SGHTA and CDR2 FQGTGA. In nucleotides, the CDR3 is TGTGCCAGCACTTTAGCGGGGGTGAACACCGGGGAGCTGTTTTTT. Residues: CASTLAGVNTGELFF.

The CDR3 region is CASSTGDYQPQHF. For the CDR3, the DNA is TGTGCCAGCTCAACAGGGGACTATCAGCCCCAGCATTTT. V and J are TRBV12-3 or TRBV12-4 and TRBJ1-5; 7 bases line up with TRBD1. The CDR3 has 13 residues. V gave up 8 bases and J gave up 5 bases; unmatched junction bases: 6.

The chain employs TRBV24-1 and TRBJ1-1; D remains ambiguous. CDR1 is KGHDR and CDR2 is SFDVKD in the germline V gene. The CDR3 spans 12 residues. V gave up 11 bases and J gave up 0 bases, with 9 bases separating them. This CDR3 reads CANIGMNTEAFF. The CDR3 coding sequence is TGTGCCAACATAGGAATGAACACTGAAGCTTTCTTT.

This clone has a single count. V and J are TRBV12-3 or TRBV12-4 and TRBJ2-5, with D uncertain. The CDR3 is 12 residues long. V dropped 6 bases and J dropped 0 bases, with 5 bases sitting between them. The DNA of the CDR3 is TGTGCCAGCAGCTGGAACCAAGAGACCCAGTACTTC. This gives the protein CASSWNQETQYF.

The V and J genes are TRBV2 and TRBJ1-1, with D unresolved. Germline CDR1 is SNHLY and CDR2 is FYNNEI. The CDR3 is 14 amino acids. V dropped 9 bases and J dropped 0 bases, with 14 bases sitting between them. The DNA for the CDR3 is TGTGCCAGTACAGTGCGGACGCTGAACACTGAAGCTTTCTTT. Its translation: CASTVRTLNTEAFF.

The chain uses TRBV9 and TRBJ2-3; D might be TRBD2 (5 bases). The CDR3 has 14 residues. In germline, CDR1 is SGDLS, CDR2 YYNGEE. Between the trimmed V and J ends, which lost 0 bases and 5 bases, there was a span of 10 bases. The CDR3 here is CASSVGGSVDTQYF. The CDR3 DNA follows: TGTGCCAGCAGCGTAGGAGGGTCGGTAGATACGCAGTATTTT.

The V gene is TRBV3-1 (or the pseudogene TRBV3-2), the J gene TRBJ2-3; D is unclear. V shed 6 bases and J shed 1 base, with 11 bases lying between them. Germline V lookup: CDR1 LGHDT, CDR2 YNNKEL (reference sequence). This CDR3 comprises 14 residues. The CDR3 loop reads CASRPGLGTDTQYF. DNA for the CDR3: TGTGCCAGCAGACCTGGCCTGGGCACAGATACGCAGTATTTT.